The 28 T cell receptor beta chains reported below all come from one sample, sequenced in a study of T cells in Graves' hyperthyroidism and ophthalmopathy. Researchers took RNA transcripts and amplified the TCR beta CDR3 regions from them. RT-PCR in the first round (using the HTBI primer set) targeted the TCR CDR3. A single record per CDR3 protein comes from TCRdb applying MiXCR to the multiplex PCR reads. The table has 530,000 or so distinct CDR3 sequences, roughly 50% seen once; the top ten hold around 8%. The sequencing sample was made of peripheral blood or thyroid tissue (not recorded which). These receptors were taken from a woman younger than 30 with Graves' hyperthyroidism.

This clonotype was detected many times. This chain joins TRBV19 and TRBJ2-2; 11 positions match TRBD2. V lost 6 bases to trimming and J lost 6 bases; unmatched junction nucleotides: 6. CDR3 length equals 15 residues. Germline CDR1 and CDR2: LNHDA and SQIVND (reference sequence). The CDR3 sequence: CASRKLAGEAGELFF. DNA of the CDR3: TGTGCCAGTAGGAAACTAGCGGGAGAGGCCGGGGAGCTGTTTTTT.

There are many counts of this clonotype. This chain links TRBV6-6 with TRBJ2-7; TRBD2 matches 8 bases. The CDR3 has 14 residues. The V segment lost 7 bases and the J segment 2 bases; nucleotides outside the gene matches: 7. In germline, CDR1 is MNHNY, CDR2 SVGAGI (reference sequence). The CDR3, as DNA: TGTGCCAGCACCCAAGGGACTAGGGCCTACGAGCAGTACTTC. Protein sequence: CASTQGTRAYEQYF.

J is TRBJ2-1 and V is TRBV24-1, with TRBD1 identical over 10 bases. V was clipped by 1 base and J by 5 bases; unmatched bases: 1. The germline V gene has CDR1 KGHDR and CDR2 SFDVKD. CDR3 length: 15 residues. This chain's CDR3 is CATSDFDRGHNEQFF. The CDR3, as DNA: TGTGCCACCAGTGATTTTGACAGGGGGCACAATGAGCAGTTCTTC.

The table lists this clonotype with many counts. This rearrangement joins TRBV7-3 to TRBJ2-3, with D unclear. The germline gives CDR1 SGHTA, CDR2 FQGTGA. The CDR3 totals 14 residues. Between the trimmed V and J ends, which lost 5 bases and 7 bases, there was a span of 16 bases. The CDR3 DNA sequence: TGTGCCAGCAGCACCAGCGCAGGCAGCAATACGCAGTATTTT. This codes for CASSTSAGSNTQYF.

This clonotype was detected many times. V and J are TRBV5-1 and TRBJ2-7; D is possibly TRBD2 (6 bases). V dropped 0 bases and J dropped 5 bases, with 15 bases sitting between them. The CDR3 extends over 15 amino acids. Per the germline V gene, CDR1 is SGHRS and CDR2 is YFSETQ. This CDR3 reads CASSLDVAAKNEQYF. CDR3 DNA: TGCGCCAGCAGCTTGGATGTAGCGGCCAAGAACGAGCAGTACTTC.

The chain joins TRBV2 to TRBJ2-6, with D hard to call. V was cut by 0 bases and J by 15 bases, with 6 bases left in between. Germline V CDR1 and CDR2: SNHLY, FYNNEI. The CDR3 consists of 11 residues. CDR3 DNA: TGTGCCAGCAGTGAAGCCTCGTACCTGACTTTC. Amino acids: CASSEASYLTF.

The gene calls are TRBV15 and TRBJ2-6; tentatively, D is TRBD1 or TRBD2 (5 bases each). Trimming pared 0 bases from V and 0 bases from J, leaving 9 bases between. From germline, CDR1 is LNHNV and CDR2 YYDKDF (reference sequence). The CDR3 consists of 17 residues. CDR3 nucleotides: TGTGCCACCAGCAGAGAACCAGGGACCTCTGGGGCCAACGTCCTGACTTTC. Translated, it gives CATSREPGTSGANVLTF.

The J gene is TRBJ2-7, the V gene TRBV19, with D possibly matching TRBD2 (5 bases). Per the germline V gene, CDR1 is LNHDA and CDR2 is SQIVND (reference sequence). The CDR3 loop spans 14 amino acids. The V end lost 3 bases, the J end lost 1 base, and 10 bases lay between the germline ends. The CDR3 loop is CASSIGPGSYEQYF. CDR3 nucleotide sequence: TGTGCCAGTAGTATCGGTCCGGGGTCCTACGAGCAGTACTTC.

The CDR3 DNA reads TGTGCCAGCAGCCCCTTGGACAGGAGCACAGATACGCAGTATTTT. It encodes CASSPLDRSTDTQYF. V is TRBV7-8 and J is TRBJ2-3; 7 bases are a match to TRBD1. V trimming: 5 bases; J trimming: 0 bases; junction bases outside the gene matches: 5. This CDR3 is 15 amino acids long. Germline-derived CDR1 and CDR2 are SGHVS and FQNEAQ. The variable domain in full, completed from reference TRBV7-8 and TRBJ2-3, reads GAGVSQSPRYKVAKRGQDVALRCDPISGHVSLFWYQQALGQGPEFLTYFQNEAQLDKSGLPSDRFFAERPEGSVSTLKIQRTQQEDSAVYLCASSPLDRSTDTQYFGPGTRLTVL.

The chain joins TRBV2 to TRBJ1-4, with TRBD1 as a possible D gene (5 bases). The V and J ends lost 7 bases and 7 bases respectively, with 19 bases between them. This CDR3 is built from 15 residues. Germline CDR1 is SNHLY and CDR2 is FYNNEI. The CDR3, as DNA: TGTGCCAGCACGGTCGCGGGGACTAACACTGAAAAACTGTTTTTT. Amino acids: CASTVAGTNTEKLFF. Variable domain in full (rest from reference TRBV2 and TRBJ1-4): EPEVTQTPSHQVTQMGQEVILRCVPISNHLYFYWYRQILGQKVEFLVSFYNNEISEKSEIFDDQFSVERPDGSNFTLKIRSTKLEDSAMYFCASTVAGTNTEKLFFGSGTQLSVL.

The V and J genes are TRBV7-2 and TRBJ1-1, with a weak D call TRBD1 (5 bases). Per germline, CDR1 SGHTA and CDR2 FQGNSA. Trimming shortened V by 3 bases and J by 7 bases, and 12 bases separated the two germline ends. The CDR3 length is 13 residues. CDR3 in DNA: TGTGCCAGCAGCTTGGGTGGGGCGGATGAAGCTTTCTTT. Amino acid sequence: CASSLGGADEAFF.

On this clonotype itself: A junction boundary mismatches the germline segment, possibly from a read error. The rearrangement joins TRBV5-1 to TRBJ1-4, with 7 bases identical to TRBD1. The CDR3 runs to 16 residues. CDR1 and CDR2 from the germline V gene are SGHRS and YFSETQ. This CDR3 is CASSPGTVATNEKLLF. DNA for the CDR3: TGCGCCAGCAGCCCTGGGACAGTTGCAACTAATGAAAAACTGCTTTTT.

This clonotype has ten or more counts. The chain has TRBV10-3 and TRBJ2-5; the D gene could be TRBD1 or TRBD2 (5 bases each). The CDR3 is 15 residues long. Trimming removed 2 bases at V and 2 bases at J, with 12 bases between. Germline loops: CDR1 ENHRY, CDR2 SYGVKD. CDR3 DNA sequence: TGTGCCATCAGTGAGACGAGGGGTCGGCAAGAGACCCAGTACTTC. This sequence encodes CAISETRGRQETQYF.

This chain uses TRBV6-5 with TRBJ2-6; TRBD2 is a possible D gene (5 bases). The CDR3 has 18 residues. Germline assignment: CDR1 MNHEY and CDR2 SVGAGI. Trimming shortened V by 4 bases and J by 4 bases, and 20 bases separated the two germline ends. CDR3 in amino acids: CASSSEDGQLLGANVLTF. The CDR3, as DNA: TGTGCCAGCAGTTCGGAGGACGGCCAATTACTCGGGGCCAACGTCCTGACTTTC.

CDR3 residues: CSARGAGLNEKLFF. Here the CDR3 DNA reads TGCAGTGCTAGAGGAGCAGGGCTTAATGAAAAACTGTTTTTT. V usage is TRBV20-1 and J usage is TRBJ1-4; maybe TRBD1 (5 bases). V was clipped by 1 base and J by 4 bases, with 10 bases between them. Looked up from germline, CDR1 is DFQATT and CDR2 is SNEGSKA (reference sequence). This CDR3 contains 14 residues.

This clonotype was seen repeatedly, ten times or more. The rearrangement uses TRBV4-1 and TRBJ1-2, with D possibly matching TRBD1 (5 bases). Germline V gives CDR1 MGHRA, CDR2 YSYEKL. This CDR3 comprises 14 residues. Between the trimmed V and J ends, which lost 0 bases and 4 bases, there was a span of 9 bases. CDR3 sequence reads: CASSQESGPYGYTF. The CDR3 DNA sequence: TGCGCCAGCAGCCAAGAGTCAGGGCCCTATGGCTACACCTTC.

This clonotype was counted only a few times. CDR3 bases: TGTGCCAGCAGTTTAAAAGGTTTGGGCACAGATACGCAGTATTTT. Translated, it gives CASSLKGLGTDTQYF. This chain connects TRBV12-3 or TRBV12-4 to TRBJ2-3; D remains ambiguous. V shed 2 bases and J shed 1 base, with 10 bases lying between them. The CDR3 is 15 amino acids.

The genes are TRBV7-9 and TRBJ1-6; D is ambiguous. Germline loops: CDR1 SEHNR, CDR2 FQNEAQ (reference sequence). Trimming left V 0 bases short and J 10 bases short, with 10 bases between. The CDR3 consists of 14 residues. The CDR3 loop is CASSLAPAGSPLHF. CDR3 sequence (DNA): TGTGCCAGCAGCTTAGCCCCAGCTGGCTCACCCCTCCACTTT.

The J gene is TRBJ2-5, the V gene TRBV3-1; 9 nucleotides agree with TRBD2. V was clipped by 3 bases and J by 7 bases; unmatched bases: 12. CDR3 length: 16 residues. CDR1 is LGHDT, CDR2 YNNKEL, per germline (reference sequence). The CDR3 loop is CASSHEVSGSFGTQYF. As DNA, the CDR3 is TGTGCCAGCAGCCACGAGGTTAGCGGGAGTTTTGGGACCCAGTACTTC.

This clonotype was found many times. The chain recombines TRBV7-9 with TRBJ2-6, with a tentative D call TRBD2 (5 bases). This CDR3 is 16 amino acids long. Trimming took 5 bases from V and 0 from J, leaving 11 bases between them. Germline loops: CDR1 SEHNR, CDR2 FQNEAQ (reference sequence). CDR3 residues: CASSTTRDSGANVLTF. The CDR3 nucleotides are TGTGCCAGCAGCACTACACGGGACTCTGGGGCCAACGTCCTGACTTTC.

This clonotype has a count of ten or more. The V and J genes are TRBV7-4 and TRBJ1-1; no reliable D call. The CDR3 consists of 14 residues. The germline V and J ends were trimmed by 1 base and 4 bases, with 10 bases remaining between them. Germline loops: CDR1 SGHVT, CDR2 SQSDAQ. CDR3 nucleotides: TGTGCCAGCAGCTTAGAATTTTCCGGCACTGAAGCTTTCTTT. Encoded protein: CASSLEFSGTEAFF.

This clonotype showed up many times. The chain uses TRBV20-1 and TRBJ1-4; D ambiguous. This CDR3 region has 14 residues. V lost 5 bases to trimming and J lost 3 bases, with 13 bases between them. In germline, CDR1 is DFQATT, CDR2 SNEGSKA (reference sequence). CDR3 DNA: TGCAGTGCTCACGGTGACACTGCTAATGAAAAACTGTTTTTT. It codes for CSAHGDTANEKLFF.

This clonotype was counted a few times. CDR3 protein: CASSLTAEHYEQYF. DNA of the CDR3: TGTGCCAGCAGCTTGACAGCTGAGCACTACGAGCAGTACTTC. The chain couples TRBV27 to TRBJ2-7; D perhaps matches TRBD1 (5 bases). V was clipped by 6 bases and J by 3 bases, with 15 bases between them. CDR1 and CDR2 from the germline V gene are MNHEY and SMNVEV (reference sequence). The CDR3 loop spans 14 amino acids.

Concerning this clonotype itself: A much larger clone is a single base away; this may be a read error. V usage is TRBV7-8 and J usage is TRBJ1-2; 11 bases line up with TRBD1. The CDR3 covers 15 residues. CDR1 is SGHVS and CDR2 is FQNEAQ in the germline V gene. The CDR3 loop is CASSQDRTGGYGYAF. CDR3 coding DNA: TGTGCCAGCAGCCAAGATCGGACAGGGGGCTATGGCTACGCCTTC.

As regards this clonotype: Germline is not matched at one junction end, which may reflect a read error. The V and J genes are TRBV7-7 and TRBJ2-5, with TRBD2 matching over 15 bases. The CDR3 is 16 residues long. Germline assignment: CDR1 SSHAT and CDR2 FNYEAQ (reference sequence). Here the CDR3 DNA reads TGTGCTAGCAGCTTGGGACTAGCGGGAGGCCCAGAGACCCAGTACTTC. It codes for CASSLGLAGGPETQYF.

This chain joins TRBV7-9 and TRBJ2-5; D perhaps matches TRBD2 (6 bases). The germline CDR1 and CDR2 sequences are SEHNR and FQNEAQ (reference sequence). V was cut by 5 bases and J by 2 bases, with 21 bases left in between. The CDR3 is 17 residues long. DNA of the CDR3: TGTGCCAGCAGCCCCAGCCCCGGGACTTGGGAACAAGAGACCCAGTACTTC. It is translated as CASSPSPGTWEQETQYF.

With regard to this clonotype: This could be a read error, since a much larger clone is one nucleotide away. The chain combines TRBV15 with TRBJ2-1; D is unclear. There are 12 residues in the CDR3. Germline values: CDR1 LNHNV, CDR2 YYDKDF (reference sequence). The CDR3: CATSRGYIEQFF. CDR3 nucleotides: TGTGCCACCAGCAGAGGCTACATTGAGCAGTTCTTC.

This clonotype was picked up many times. The V gene is TRBV29-1, the J gene TRBJ1-2, with D perhaps matching TRBD1 (6 bases). This CDR3 contains 13 residues. The germline V gene has CDR1 SQVTM and CDR2 ANQGSEA. Trimming pared 6 bases from V and 6 bases from J, leaving 17 bases between. The CDR3 DNA is TGCAGCGTGGCCGGGACACAGCGTGATGGCTACACCTTC. As protein: CSVAGTQRDGYTF.